This T cell receptor (beta chain) is drawn from a study of blood T cell repertoires in COVID-19 (dated by TCRdb to the early 2020s). About the study as a whole: The collaborator samples originated in the United States, Italy and Spain and spanned the acute and convalescent phases of COVID-19. Samples came from the ongoing ImmuneRACE study (first 160 participants) plus 1,254 subjects from 6 global collaborators. Deeply sampled blood TCRbeta repertoires from subjects exposed to, actively infected with, or recovered from COVID-19 were included in the dataset. The repertoires were released in a freely available public database intended as a resource for research on the immune response to SARS-CoV-2. A de-identified subject ID, COVID-19 status, age in years and sex were almost always included in the sample metadata. HLA class I and class II types, where available, came from metadata supplied by the sample provider rather than from assay-based typing. The prospective study material was composed of cDNA or gDNA derived from T cells, B-cell-depleted T cells, or PBMCs.

The V end gives up 6 bases and the J end 5 bases, leaving 5 bases in the junction not matched to a gene. Inclusive of the bounding cysteine and phenylalanine, the CDR3 is 13 residues long. Solely the CDR3 DNA is kept, with 39 bases framed from the first base. CDR1 and CDR2 (KGHDR, SFDVKD) derive from the germline V gene. Turning to this clone: Its antigen is unknown. No base quality information exists; no much larger clone differs at one position.

The immunoSEQ Assay, a bias-controlled multiplex PCR, was used to amplify TCRbeta CDR3 regions from genomic DNA. The authors processed their data as follows. The number of nucleated cells in each sample was estimated from the amplification of reference gene primers within the assay. To quantify the absolute abundance of each unique TCRbeta CDR3 rearrangement, sequence reads were collapsed and filtered. For each sample, productive Simpson clonality was calculated as the square root of Simpson's diversity index across productive rearrangements. TCRdb obtained this table from immuneACCESS and retained in-frame rearrangements with V and J assigned. These tables miss some clones; where compared with another copy, unresolved V genes account for less than half of the shortfall, and the remainder is unexplained. That table is the source of V, J and clone size, and D and trimming were worked out from the DNA. The sample includes tens of thousands of clones, with roughly 84% observed a single time. The ten largest make up approximately 5.6% of the sample.

The collaborating institutions used their own protocols to collect whole blood in K2EDTA tubes. For TCRbeta analysis, collaborators shipped samples in one of three forms: frozen whole blood, isolated PBMCs, or DNA extracted from either of those sample types. What the research found in general, with its limitations: The quantity of clinical and demographic metadata differed by source and by participant and was supplied without curation.

This receptor was taken from a woman in her sixties with acute or convalescent COVID-19. Specimen: peripheral blood. The rearrangement combines TRBV24-1 with TRBJ2-5; 7 junctional bases match TRBD1. The base sequence is TGTGCCACCAGTACAGGGGCGATGGAGACCCAGTACTTC. Its translation reads: CATSTGAMETQYF.